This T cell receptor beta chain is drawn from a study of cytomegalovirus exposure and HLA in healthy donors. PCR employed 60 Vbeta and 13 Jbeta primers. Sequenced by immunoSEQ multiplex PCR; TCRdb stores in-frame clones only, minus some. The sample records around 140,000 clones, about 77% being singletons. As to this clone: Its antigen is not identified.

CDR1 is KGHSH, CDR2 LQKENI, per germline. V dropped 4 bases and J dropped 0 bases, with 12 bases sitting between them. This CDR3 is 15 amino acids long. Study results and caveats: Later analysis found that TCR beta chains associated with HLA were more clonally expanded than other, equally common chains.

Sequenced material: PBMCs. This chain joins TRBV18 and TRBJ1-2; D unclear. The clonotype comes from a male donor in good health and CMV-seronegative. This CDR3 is CASSLREQTNYGYTF. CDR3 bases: TGTGCCAGCTCACTCCGGGAGCAAACTAACTATGGCTACACCTTC.